One and the same sample provided the 15 T cell receptor beta chains below, sequenced in a study of tumor-infiltrating lymphocytes in oesophageal squamous cell carcinoma. Using its own MiXCR run on the PCR reads, TCRdb lists one record per CDR3 protein. The sample lists fewer than 11,000 distinct CDR3 sequences, roughly 53% occurring once. The sequencing sample was made of esophageal tumor tissue. The receptors were gathered from a female donor with esophageal squamous cell carcinoma.

Concerning this clonotype itself: Since a much larger clone is just one base distant, this may be a read error. The chain recombines TRBV7-6 with TRBJ2-4; TRBD1 aligns across 9 bases. The end of the DNA aligns better with TRBJ2-1, so the J call may be wrong. CDR3 length equals 13 residues. The germline CDR1 and CDR2 sequences are SGHVS and FNYEAQ. The CDR3 loop is CASSQGQGREQFF. DNA of the CDR3: TGTGCCAGCAGCCAAGGACAGGGGCGCGAGCAGTTCTTC.

V gene TRBV7-8 combines with J gene TRBJ2-5, with TRBD2 identical over 12 bases. V was clipped by 2 bases and J by 5 bases; unmatched bases: 9. Germline-derived CDR1 and CDR2 are SGHVS and FQNEAQ. The CDR3 is made up of 17 amino acids. CDR3 loop: CASSLRSSGRAWETQYF. The CDR3 nucleotides read TGTGCCAGCAGCTTAAGGTCTAGCGGGAGGGCCTGGGAGACCCAGTACTTC.

This clonotype ranks as medium-sized. The chain joins TRBV12-3 or TRBV12-4 to TRBJ2-7, with TRBD2 matching 8 bases. V was pared by 3 bases and J by 6 bases, with 7 bases of the junction left unmatched. CDR3 length: 14 amino acids. DNA for the CDR3: TGTGCCAGCAGTTTGGGCGGGAGGCCAAGCGAGCAGTACTTC. It codes for CASSLGGRPSEQYF.

V usage is TRBV5-1 and J usage is TRBJ2-2, with 9 nucleotides matching TRBD1. V trimming: 2 bases; J trimming: 3 bases; junction bases outside the gene matches: 5. Germline-derived CDR1 and CDR2 are SGHRS and YFSETQ. The CDR3 runs 16 residues. CDR3 sequence reads: CASSLSRQGDTGELFF. For the CDR3, the DNA is TGCGCCAGCAGCTTATCTAGACAGGGGGACACCGGGGAGCTGTTTTTT.

Only a few counts were recorded for this clonotype. The chain employs TRBV7-2 and TRBJ2-1, with TRBD2 matching 8 bases. This CDR3 spans 16 amino acids. CDR1 SGHTA and CDR2 FQGNSA come from the germline V gene. Trimming removed 0 bases from V and 1 base from J; junction bases left unmatched: 2. CDR3 sequence reads: CASSLASGRSYNEQFF. CDR3 bases: TGTGCCAGCAGCTTAGCGAGCGGGAGATCCTACAATGAGCAGTTCTTC. Using reference TRBV7-2 and TRBJ2-1 for the parts outside the CDR3, the full variable domain is GAGVSQSPSNKVTEKGKDVELRCDPISGHTALYWYRQSLGQGLEFLIYFQGNSAPDKSGLPSDRFSAERTGGSVSTLTIQRTQQEDSAVYLCASSLASGRSYNEQFFGPGTRLTVL.

This clonotype was detected once. This chain joins TRBV11-1 and TRBJ1-1; 9 nucleotides align to TRBD1. The germline V gene encodes CDR1 SGHAT and CDR2 FQDESV (reference sequence). The trim removed 4 bases at V and 3 bases at J, leaving 3 bases unmatched. The CDR3 is 14 amino acids. This chain's CDR3 is CASSSRQGDTEAFF. DNA for the CDR3: TGTGCCAGCAGCTCGCGACAGGGGGACACTGAAGCTTTCTTT.

This sequence joins TRBV28 and TRBJ2-4; D possibly corresponds to TRBD2 (6 bases). With the DNA end fitting TRBJ2-7 better, the J assignment may be wrong. Germline V gives CDR1 MDHEN, CDR2 SYDVKM. The CDR3 runs 14 residues. The CDR3 spells CASSLRGLLYEQYF. CDR3 DNA sequence: TGTGCCAGCAGTTTGAGGGGACTTCTTTACGAGCAGTACTTC.

In its sample, this clonotype was seen a few times. V and J are TRBV7-2 and TRBJ2-1; TRBD2 aligns across 9 bases. Near its end, the DNA agrees better with TRBJ2-7, so the J call may be wrong. CDR1 is SGHTA, CDR2 FQGNSA, per germline. This CDR3 region has 18 residues. CDR3 sequence: CASSLSVASGTWSDEQYF. DNA for the CDR3: TGTGCCAGCAGCTTAAGCGTGGCTAGCGGGACATGGAGCGACGAGCAGTACTTC.

The chain carries TRBV7-2 and TRBJ2-1; tentatively, D is TRBD2 (6 bases). The CDR3 has 15 amino acids. The V gene lost 1 base and the J gene lost 7 bases, with 14 bases spanning the gap. Germline CDR1 is SGHTA and CDR2 is FQGNSA. CDR3 DNA sequence: TGTGCCAGCAGCTTAGACAACGGAGGGTATAATGAGCAGTTCTTC. Its translation: CASSLDNGGYNEQFF.

Of note for this clonotype: Since no conserved phenylalanine or tryptophan closes the CDR3, a read error is the likely cause. The DNA is omitted, as the CDR3 cannot be located on it reliably, and the CDR3 follows TCRdb's listing. V is TRBV28 and J is TRBJ1-1. Germline assignment: CDR1 MDHEN and CDR2 SYDVKM. The CDR3 is made up of 18 amino acids, end residues included. The CDR3 region is CASSFVLAGTKRPSTSGQ.

Concerning this clonotype: The CDR3 ends on some other residue instead of the conserved phenylalanine or tryptophan, so this is likely a read error. The DNA is omitted, as the CDR3 cannot be located on it reliably, and the CDR3 follows TCRdb's listing. This chain connects TRBV10-1 to TRBJ2-3; TRBD2 was called by the table and not checked on the DNA. CDR1 and CDR2 (germline): WNHNN, SYGVQD (reference sequence). The CDR3 has 10 residues if both end residues are counted. The CDR3 protein is CASQTSTGTS.

The chain uses TRBV23-1 and TRBJ2-7; a weak D match, TRBD2 (5 bases). TRBV23-1 is an open reading frame whose function is uncertain. Trimming cost V 0 bases and J 7 bases, with 16 bases left between them. The CDR3 totals 15 residues. The CDR3 protein is CASSQSTGWTWEQYF. CDR3 sequence (DNA): TGCGCCAGCAGTCAATCGACCGGGTGGACTTGGGAGCAGTACTTC.

Relative to its sample, this clonotype is medium-sized (0.01 to 0.1%). The CDR3 carries no conserved terminal phenylalanine or tryptophan, so it likely arises from a read error. No DNA is shown, since the ends of the CDR3 on it are uncertain; the CDR3 is the one TCRdb lists. This chain links TRBV7-2 with TRBJ2-7; the table's TRBD2 call for D was not verified on the DNA. Germline CDR1 SGHTA, CDR2 FQGNSA. The CDR3 contains 17 residues when both ends are counted. The CDR3 protein is CASSVGQITDYGYTFGS.

This clonotype was seen many times. The rearrangement uses TRBV19 and TRBJ2-7; the match to TRBD2 covers 14 bases. Trimming cost V 5 bases and J 3 bases; bases outside gene matches: 6. The length of the CDR3 is 16 residues. Germline assignment: CDR1 LNHDA and CDR2 SQIVND (reference sequence). The CDR3 reads CASSRSGTSGGYEQYF. As DNA, the CDR3 is TGTGCCAGTAGTCGGTCTGGGACTAGCGGGGGCTACGAGCAGTACTTC.

J is TRBJ2-1 and V is TRBV7-3; weak D call: TRBD2 (6 bases). V was cut by 2 bases and J by 9 bases, with 14 bases left in between. The CDR3 totals 14 residues. Germline loops: CDR1 SGHTA, CDR2 FQGTGA. The CDR3 nucleotides are TGTGCCAGCAGCTTAGGACTAAATGTGGGTGAGCAGTTCTTC. Translated: CASSLGLNVGEQFF.